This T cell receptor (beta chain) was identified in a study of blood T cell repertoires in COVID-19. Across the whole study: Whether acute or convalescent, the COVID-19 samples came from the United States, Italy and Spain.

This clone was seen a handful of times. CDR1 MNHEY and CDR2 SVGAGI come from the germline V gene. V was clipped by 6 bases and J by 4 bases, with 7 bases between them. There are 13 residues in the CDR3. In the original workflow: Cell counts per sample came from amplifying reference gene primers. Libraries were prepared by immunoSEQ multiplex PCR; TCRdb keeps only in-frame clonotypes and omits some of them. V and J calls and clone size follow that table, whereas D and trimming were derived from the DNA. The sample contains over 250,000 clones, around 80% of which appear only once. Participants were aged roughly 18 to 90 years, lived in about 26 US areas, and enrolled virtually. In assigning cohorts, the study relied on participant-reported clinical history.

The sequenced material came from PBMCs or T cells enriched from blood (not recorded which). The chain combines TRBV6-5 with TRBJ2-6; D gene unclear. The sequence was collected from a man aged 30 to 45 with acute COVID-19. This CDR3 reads CASRSVGANVLTF. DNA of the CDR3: TGTGCCAGCAGGAGCGTAGGGGCCAACGTCCTGACTTTC.